The following is a T cell receptor beta chain sequence with its context. V lost 0 bases to trimming and J lost 3 bases, with 3 bases between them. Germline V CDR1 and CDR2: MNHEY, SVGAGI. The CDR3 runs 13 residues. Treatment denoted: roughly 18 received Ad26.COV2.S at low or high dose, single or two shots; about five received placebo; per-sample allocation not given. Collection of samples fell on day 63 after the first vaccine or placebo injection. The data originate from a study of Ad26.COV2.S vaccination and SARS-CoV-2 variants. The method was immunoSEQ multiplex PCR; TCRdb's version includes in-frame clones alone and lacks a portion of them. The sample yields roughly 300,000 clones, around 90% seen once.

The chain carries TRBV6-5 and TRBJ1-3; no definite D call. The sequences come from peripheral blood, collected in a trial of Ad26.COV2.S vaccine versus placebo. This TCR derives from a person aged 18-60 years who received the Ad26.COV2.S COVID-19 vaccine or a placebo. CDR3 loop: CASSYSFGNTIYF. In DNA form, the CDR3 reads TGTGCCAGCAGTTACTCGTTTGGAAACACCATATATTTT.